This TCR beta chain was captured by sequencing in a study of PD-L1 blockade in urothelial cancer. Overall study: Patients began atezolizumab, 1,200 mg intravenously every 3 weeks, in the mid-2010s.

The length of the CDR3 is 12 residues. Deletions cut 7 bases from V and 0 bases from J, with 7 bases between. The germline V gene encodes CDR1 SQVTM and CDR2 ANQGSEA. Repertoires were generated with immunoSEQ multiplex PCR, while TCRdb's copy carries only in-frame clones and drops some. The data show 70,000 or so clones, with less than 90% seen just once and roughly 3.3% held by the top ten. The TCR comes from a man in his 60s with urothelial cancer. The chain combines TRBV29-1 with TRBJ2-1, with D possibly TRBD1 on 5 matching bases. Here the sequenced sample was PBMCs, taken around atezolizumab (anti-PD-L1) treatment. The CDR3 reads CSGDSSYNEQFF. CDR3 sequence (DNA): TGCAGCGGTGACAGCTCCTACAATGAGCAGTTCTTC.